This T cell receptor (beta chain) was documented in a study of a mutant IDH1 vaccine in newly diagnosed glioma. Broader study findings: Pseudoprogression apparently tracked independently of changes in top peripheral T cell clonotypes.

Trimming pared 2 bases from V and 3 bases from J, leaving 10 bases between. Germline V gene sequence: CDR1 MNHEY, CDR2 SMNVEV (reference sequence). The CDR3 has 14 amino acids. Comment on this clone: Its matching antigen is unknown.

Some clones are missing from TCRdb's copy, which holds only in-frame ones; the method was immunoSEQ multiplex PCR. This sample yields tens of thousands of clones, of which roughly 80% are seen a single time; about a fifth belongs to the top ten. The sample's time point: baseline, week 1 (first vaccination visit). The treatment here: pre-vaccination baseline after standard-of-care therapy. Patients carried new grade 3 or 4 IDH1-mutant astrocytomas lacking nuclear ATRX. This receptor was taken from a man between 18 and 35 years old with glioma. V is TRBV27 and J is TRBJ1-1, with TRBD1 as a possible D gene (6 bases). The material sequenced was PBMCs, taken from a glioma patient treated with radiotherapy, temozolomide or both. CDR3 loop: CASSLGGPYTEAFF. The DNA for the CDR3 is TGTGCCAGCAGTTTAGGGGGCCCTTACACTGAAGCTTTCTTT.